This T cell receptor beta chain was obtained from a study of breast tumors, draining lymph nodes, adjacent tissues. Study outcomes and limitations: Data fit most tumor T cells coming from lymph node, expanding in tumor.

MiXCR, applied by TCRdb to the multiplex PCR reads, yields one record per CDR3 protein. Of tens of thousands of distinct CDR3 sequences in the sample, around 45% were seen once. Germline V gene sequence: CDR1 SEHNR, CDR2 FQNEAQ (reference sequence). The CDR3 spans 15 residues. As for this clonotype: Its antigen is unidentified. This could be a read error, since a much larger clone is one nucleotide away.

The chain uses TRBV7-9 and TRBJ2-4, with TRBD2 matching 8 bases. The material sequenced was breast tumor tissue. The sequence derives from a female donor with breast cancer. Some clones in this sample may be carry-over from other donors' samples. CDR3 protein: CASSPRGGGKNIQHF. In nucleotides, the CDR3 is TGTGCCAGCAGCCCTCGGGGGGGAGGTAAAAACATTCAGCACTTC. Complete variable domain (other parts from reference TRBV7-9 and TRBJ2-4): DTGVSQNPRHKITKRGQNVTFRCDPISEHNRLYWYRQTLGQGPEFLTYFQNEAQLEKSRLLSDRFSAERPKGSFSTLEIQRTEQGDSAMYLCASSPRGGGKNIQHFGAGTRLSVL.